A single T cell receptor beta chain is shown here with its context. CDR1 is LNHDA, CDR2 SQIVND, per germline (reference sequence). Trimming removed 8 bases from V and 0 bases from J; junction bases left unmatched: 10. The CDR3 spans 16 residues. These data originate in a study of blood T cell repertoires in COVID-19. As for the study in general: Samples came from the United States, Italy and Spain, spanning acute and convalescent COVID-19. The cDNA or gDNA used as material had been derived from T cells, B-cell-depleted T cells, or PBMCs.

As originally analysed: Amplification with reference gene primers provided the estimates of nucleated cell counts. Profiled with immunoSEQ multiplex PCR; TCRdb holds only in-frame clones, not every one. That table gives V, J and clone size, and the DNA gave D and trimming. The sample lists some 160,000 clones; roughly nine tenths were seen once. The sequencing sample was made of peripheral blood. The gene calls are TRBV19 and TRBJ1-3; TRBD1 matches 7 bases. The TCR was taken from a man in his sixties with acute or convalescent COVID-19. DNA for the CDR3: TGTGCCAGTGGGCCTACAGGGGCCCGCTCTGGAAACACCATATATTTT. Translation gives CASGPTGARSGNTIYF.